Following are 30 T cell receptor beta chains from one sample sequenced in a study of cytomegalovirus exposure and HLA in healthy donors. Primers: 60 Vbeta forward and 13 Jbeta reverse. TCRdb's table, derived via immunoSEQ multiplex PCR, lists solely in-frame clones and lacks some. Recorded for this sample: 150,000 or so clones. The source material was PBMCs. The source of these receptors is a man aged 18-30 years in good health and CMV-seronegative.

The genes are TRBV7-6 and TRBJ1-4; 9 nucleotides match TRBD1. V shed 2 bases and J 0 bases; nucleotides not matched to a gene: 10. Germline V gives CDR1 SGHVS, CDR2 FNYEAQ. The CDR3 consists of 19 residues. As DNA, the CDR3 is TGTGCCAGCAGCTTATTTCCCGGTACAGGGGGCTCAACTAATGAAAAACTGTTTTTT. This encodes CASSLFPGTGGSTNEKLFF.

The chain joins TRBV7-3 to TRBJ2-7; a possible D gene is TRBD1 (6 bases). This CDR3 region has 13 residues. CDR1 is SGHTA and CDR2 is FQGTGA in the germline V gene. Trimming shortened V by 2 bases and J by 6 bases, and 11 bases separated the two germline ends. The CDR3 loop reads CASSLGGASEQYF. The CDR3, as DNA: TGTGCCAGCAGCTTAGGGGGCGCGAGCGAGCAGTACTTC.

The chain links TRBV4-1 to TRBJ2-7; perhaps TRBD1 as D (6 bases). CDR3 length: 15 residues. CDR1 is MGHRA, CDR2 YSYEKL, per germline. Trimming left V 5 bases short and J 0 bases short, with 14 bases between. CDR3 loop: CASSTRDIPSYEQYF. The CDR3 DNA sequence: TGCGCCAGCAGCACCCGGGACATACCCTCCTACGAGCAGTACTTC.

The rearrangement uses TRBV6-1 and TRBJ1-4; maybe TRBD1 (5 bases). Trimming removed 6 bases from V and 6 bases from J, with 17 bases in between. The CDR3 sequence is 15 residues long. Germline CDR1 and CDR2: MNHNS and SASEGT. The CDR3 loop is CASSDGTPGDEKLFF. DNA of the CDR3: TGTGCCAGCAGCGACGGGACCCCGGGAGATGAAAAACTGTTTTTT.

The rearrangement links TRBV7-9 to TRBJ2-5; maybe TRBD1 (6 bases). CDR3 length equals 15 residues. Germline CDR1 reads SEHNR; CDR2 reads FQNEAQ (reference sequence). Trimming took 4 bases from V and 4 from J, leaving 16 bases between them. The CDR3 here is CASSSGQFEGETQYF. In DNA form, the CDR3 reads TGTGCCAGCAGCTCAGGACAGTTCGAGGGAGAGACCCAGTACTTC.

This chain connects TRBV7-9 to TRBJ1-2; unclear D gene. The germline V gene encodes CDR1 SEHNR and CDR2 FQNEAQ (reference sequence). Between the trimmed V and J ends, which lost 6 bases and 0 bases, there was a span of 11 bases. This CDR3 has 14 residues. The CDR3 nucleotides are TGTGCCAGCAGAGAGGGCCTAGCTAACTATGGCTACACCTTC. This sequence encodes CASREGLANYGYTF.

The chain uses TRBV27 and TRBJ2-7; possible D gene TRBD1, 6 bases. There are 15 residues in the CDR3. Trimming removed 6 bases at V and 1 base at J, with 16 bases between. Germline V gene data show CDR1 as MNHEY and CDR2 as SMNVEV (reference sequence). The CDR3 reads CASRSGQFLSYEQYF. The CDR3 region has the DNA TGTGCCAGCAGGAGCGGACAGTTCCTTTCCTACGAGCAGTACTTC.

This chain connects TRBV7-9 to TRBJ2-1, with TRBD2 matching 9 bases. V gave up 1 base and J gave up 4 bases; unmatched junction bases: 2. Germline lookup yields CDR1 SEHNR and CDR2 FQNEAQ (reference sequence). The CDR3 has 15 amino acids. The CDR3 DNA sequence: TGTGCCAGCAGCTTAGTAGCGGGGGTATACAATGAGCAGTTCTTC. It yields the protein CASSLVAGVYNEQFF.

V usage is TRBV9 and J usage is TRBJ2-1; 11 nucleotides line up with TRBD2. Germline V gene sequence: CDR1 SGDLS, CDR2 YYNGEE. Unmatched junction bases numbered 13, after V lost 3 bases and J lost 11 bases. There are 16 residues in the CDR3. The CDR3 sequence is CASSESLTSGGLKQFF. The CDR3 DNA sequence: TGTGCCAGCAGCGAATCTTTAACTAGCGGGGGTCTAAAGCAGTTCTTC.

This chain uses TRBV7-6 with TRBJ2-2, with 7 bases identical to TRBD1. Germline CDR1 and CDR2: SGHVS and FNYEAQ. The CDR3 spans 15 residues. J gave up 0 bases and V 4 bases, and 2 bases lay outside the gene matches. This CDR3 is CASSSGQSNTGELFF. CDR3 nucleotide sequence: TGTGCCAGCAGCTCGGGACAGTCGAACACCGGGGAGCTGTTTTTT.

The rearrangement joins TRBV19 to TRBJ2-7; 8 bases agree with TRBD1. With 1 base clipped from V and 3 bases from J, the junction kept 5 bases outside the gene matches. The CDR3 runs 15 residues. Germline V lookup: CDR1 LNHDA, CDR2 SQIVND (reference sequence). The DNA for the CDR3 is TGTGCCAGTAGTATAGCAACAGGGGGTATCTACGAGCAGTACTTC. It translates to CASSIATGGIYEQYF.

V gene TRBV11-3 combines with J gene TRBJ2-5; 9 bases map to TRBD2. The CDR3 sequence is 15 residues long. Germline V gene data show CDR1 as SGHNT and CDR2 as YENEEA. The V segment lost 8 bases and the J segment 5 bases; nucleotides outside the gene matches: 12. The CDR3, as DNA: TGTGCCAGCGGGGACGGGCGGGAGGGCCCCGAGACCCAGTACTTC. Residues: CASGDGREGPETQYF.

DNA for the CDR3: TGTGCCAGCAGTGGGAGCTACGAGCAGTACTTC. This translates into CASSGSYEQYF. The chain employs TRBV6-1 and TRBJ2-7; D remains ambiguous. V lost 4 bases, J lost 3 bases, and 4 bases lay in between. CDR3 length equals 11 residues. Germline values: CDR1 MNHNS, CDR2 SASEGT.

J is TRBJ1-5 and V is TRBV19; TRBD1 might be the D (5 bases). The CDR3 is made up of 17 amino acids. The germline gives CDR1 LNHDA, CDR2 SQIVND (reference sequence). Trimming took 3 bases from V and 0 from J, leaving 15 bases between them. Here the CDR3 reads CASSISGMGYSNQPQHF. The CDR3, as DNA: TGTGCCAGTAGTATTTCAGGGATGGGTTATAGCAATCAGCCCCAGCATTTT.

The V call is TRBV19, the J call TRBJ1-2, with unresolved D. CDR1 and CDR2 (germline): LNHDA, SQIVND (reference sequence). Trimming removed 10 bases at V and 0 bases at J, with 12 bases between. This CDR3 spans 13 amino acids. This CDR3 reads CATTGLSNYGYTF. CDR3 sequence (DNA): TGTGCCACCACGGGTCTCTCTAACTATGGCTACACCTTC.

The chain is built from TRBV29-1 and TRBJ2-1; no definite D call. Trimming stripped 5 bases from V and 7 bases from J, with 9 bases between. This CDR3 region has 11 residues. Germline V CDR1 and CDR2: SQVTM, ANQGSEA. In DNA form, the CDR3 reads TGCAGCGTTTTGGTCGGTAATGAGCAGTTCTTC. Translated: CSVLVGNEQFF.

The gene calls are TRBV9 and TRBJ2-1; 7 bases map to TRBD2. CDR3 size: 14 residues. The ends lost 4 bases at V and 9 bases at J; junction bases unmatched: 10. Germline CDR1 and CDR2: SGDLS and YYNGEE. The CDR3 bases are TGTGCCAGCAGCTTCCCCGTGGGCGGGGGTGAGCAGTTCTTC. Translated: CASSFPVGGGEQFF.

The chain couples TRBV30 to TRBJ1-5, with a weak D call TRBD1 (5 bases). The V end lost 4 bases, the J end lost 6 bases, and 13 bases lay between the germline ends. CDR3 length: 13 residues. Germline assignment: CDR1 GTSNPN and CDR2 SVGIG (reference sequence). CDR3 in amino acids: CAWNPGLSQPQHF. CDR3 DNA: TGTGCCTGGAACCCGGGACTCAGTCAGCCCCAGCATTTT.

The chain carries TRBV4-1 and TRBJ2-6; possible D gene TRBD1, 7 bases. This CDR3 is 17 amino acids long. Germline V gives CDR1 MGHRA, CDR2 YSYEKL. The V end was cut by 2 bases, the J end by 1 base, with 12 bases between. The CDR3 sequence is CASSQNAGGSGANVLTF. The CDR3 bases are TGCGCCAGCAGCCAAAATGCAGGGGGGTCTGGGGCCAACGTCCTGACTTTC.

This chain joins TRBV28 and TRBJ2-3; D is unclear. Germline CDR1 and CDR2: MDHEN and SYDVKM. V was cut by 1 base and J by 11 bases, with 7 bases left in between. This CDR3 spans 11 amino acids. The CDR3 bases are TGTGCCAGCAGTTTATCTAGAGGGCAGTATTTT. It encodes CASSLSRGQYF. The full variable domain, completed using reference TRBV28 and TRBJ2-3, is DVKVTQSSRYLVKRTGEKVFLECVQDMDHENMFWYRQDPGLGLRLIYFSYDVKMKEKGDIPEGYSVSREKKERFSLILESASTNQTSMYLCASSLSRGQYFGPGTRLTVL.

The chain has TRBV5-6 and TRBJ2-7, with D tentatively TRBD2 (6 bases). Germline V gives CDR1 SGHDT, CDR2 YYEEEE. Trimming pared 2 bases from V and 5 bases from J, leaving 17 bases between. The CDR3 spans 15 residues. The CDR3 loop is CASSLGWPGGDEQYF. Here the CDR3 DNA reads TGTGCCAGCAGCTTAGGCTGGCCCGGAGGGGACGAGCAGTACTTC.

This chain connects TRBV6-5 to TRBJ1-4, with a tentative D call TRBD1 (6 bases). The CDR3 runs to 13 residues. Germline assignment: CDR1 MNHEY and CDR2 SVGAGI. Trimming took off 5 bases at V and 5 bases at J, with 9 bases between the two ends. The CDR3 DNA reads TGTGCCAGCAGTAGGACAGTGAATGAAAAACTGTTTTTT. It codes for CASSRTVNEKLFF.

The chain uses TRBV27 and TRBJ1-6; D is ambiguous. Deletions cut 8 bases from V and 8 bases from J, with 10 bases between. Germline V gives CDR1 MNHEY, CDR2 SMNVEV (reference sequence). The length of the CDR3 is 12 residues. The CDR3, as DNA: TGTGCCAGCGGCATTGTCCATTCACCCCTCCACTTT. This gives the protein CASGIVHSPLHF.

This rearrangement joins TRBV9 to TRBJ2-1, with 8 bases identical to TRBD2. CDR1 and CDR2 from the germline V gene are SGDLS and YYNGEE. Trimming took 0 bases from V and 2 from J; bases not matched to a gene: 4. This CDR3 has 16 residues. CDR3 amino acids: CASSVDGRATYNEQFF. CDR3 bases: TGTGCCAGCAGCGTAGACGGGAGGGCGACCTACAATGAGCAGTTCTTC. The full variable domain, with the rest looked up from reference TRBV9 and TRBJ2-1, is DSGVTQTPKHLITATGQRVTLRCSPRSGDLSVYWYQQSLDQGLQFLIQYYNGEERAKGNILERFSAQQFPDLHSELNLSSLELGDSALYFCASSVDGRATYNEQFFGPGTRLTVL.

The chain combines TRBV7-2 with TRBJ2-6; TRBD1 matches at 9 bases. The CDR3 totals 16 residues. V dropped 11 bases and J dropped 0; count of bases not matched to a gene: 8. Germline CDR1 is SGHTA and CDR2 is FQGNSA. The CDR3 protein is CARGDRESSGANVLTF. The CDR3 DNA reads TGTGCCCGAGGGGACAGGGAAAGCTCTGGGGCCAACGTCCTGACTTTC.

The chain uses TRBV29-1 and TRBJ2-1; 7 nucleotides match TRBD2. The junction had 15 bases not matched to a gene; V was cut back by 7 bases and J by 6 bases. The CDR3 totals 15 residues. Germline CDR1 reads SQVTM; CDR2 reads ANQGSEA. CDR3 residues: CSASGTISLGNEQFF. CDR3 DNA sequence: TGCAGCGCTTCCGGGACTATATCCCTCGGCAATGAGCAGTTCTTC.

The rearrangement joins TRBV25-1 to TRBJ2-2; D is perhaps TRBD1 (7 bases). Per germline, CDR1 MGHDK and CDR2 SYGVNS. V dropped 5 bases and J dropped 6 bases, with 16 bases sitting between them. CDR3 length equals 15 residues. The CDR3 protein is CASSPTGRWAGELFF. The CDR3 bases are TGTGCCAGCAGTCCGACAGGGAGGTGGGCCGGGGAGCTGTTTTTT.

The DNA of the CDR3 is TGTGCCAGCAGTTACACTAGCGGGCTGCCCGAGCAGTACTTC. Amino acids: CASSYTSGLPEQYF. The J gene is TRBJ2-7, the V gene TRBV6-5, with TRBD2 identical over 9 bases. Germline V gives CDR1 MNHEY, CDR2 SVGAGI. V lost 2 bases to trimming and J lost 6 bases; unmatched junction nucleotides: 5. The CDR3 totals 14 residues.

The chain combines TRBV5-1 with TRBJ1-4; 9 bases agree with TRBD1. Trimming took 9 bases from V and 5 from J; bases not matched to a gene: 20. The CDR3 is 18 residues long. Germline V CDR1 and CDR2: SGHRS, YFSETQ. The CDR3 protein is CATSPGKTGGWRNEKLFF. The DNA of the CDR3 is TGCGCCACCTCACCAGGGAAGACAGGGGGATGGAGAAATGAAAAACTGTTTTTT.

This chain links TRBV7-9 with TRBJ2-1, with D possibly matching TRBD2 (7 bases). The V gene's germline CDR1 is SEHNR and CDR2 FQNEAQ (reference sequence). The length of the CDR3 is 17 residues. Between the trimmed V and J ends, which lost 4 bases and 3 bases, there was a span of 19 bases. In nucleotides, the CDR3 is TGTGCCAGCAGCTATGCGAGGGGGGGGGTCGACTACAATGAGCAGTTCTTC. It encodes CASSYARGGVDYNEQFF.